This T cell receptor beta chain was sequenced in a study of cytomegalovirus exposure and HLA in healthy donors. V lost 2 bases and J lost 1, with 8 bases in between. The CDR3 extends over 14 amino acids. Germline V gives CDR1 KGHSH, CDR2 LQKENI. TCRdb keeps only in-frame clones here, not all; method: immunoSEQ multiplex PCR. The repertoire holds fewer than 65,000 clones, with 85% to 90% as singletons. Sequences were obtained from PBMCs. This TCR was sampled from a woman between 18 and 30 years old in good health and CMV-seronegative. The rearrangement joins TRBV18 to TRBJ1-1; D call uncertain. This chain's CDR3 is CASSPSGRNTEAFF. DNA of the CDR3: TGTGCCAGCTCACCATCAGGAAGGAACACTGAAGCTTTCTTT.